This TCR beta chain was sequenced in a study of blood T cell repertoires in COVID-19. Study details: In each case, the material was cDNA or gDNA derived from T cells, B-cell-depleted T cells, or PBMCs.

As originally analysed: From reference gene primer amplification, estimates of nucleated cell counts were derived. Data came from immunoSEQ multiplex PCR; TCRdb stores just in-frame clones and leaves some out. The V and J calls and clone size were taken over from that table, and D and trimming were inferred from the DNA. The sample gives 150,000 to 200,000 clones, roughly 84% of which show up once; 10% to 15% is in the top ten. The CDR3 consists of 15 residues. V lost 4 bases to trimming and J lost 7 bases, with 19 bases between them. CDR1 and CDR2 from the germline V gene are MGHRA and YSYEKL. The age range of participants was about 18 to 100 years, with residence in more than 20 US areas. Donors in Cohort 3 counted as recovered after two negative PCRs, clearance, or symptom resolution.

This TCR was sampled from a woman aged 55-70 years who had recovered from COVID-19. This chain connects TRBV4-1 to TRBJ1-2; unclear D gene. Material for sequencing was PBMCs or T cells enriched from blood (not recorded which). Here the CDR3 DNA reads TGCGCCAGCAGCCCAGACCGTGCGGGCGAAAGTGGCTACACCTTC. Encoded protein: CASSPDRAGESGYTF.